This T cell receptor (beta chain) was sequenced for a study of blood T cell repertoires in COVID-19. Study in general: Samples representing acute and convalescent COVID-19 were sourced from the United States, Italy and Spain. T cells, B-cell-depleted T cells, or PBMCs provided the cDNA or gDNA that served as material.

In the authors' methods: Nucleated cell counts were estimated from reference gene primer amplification. Sequenced by immunoSEQ multiplex PCR; TCRdb stores in-frame clones only, minus some. V and J calls and clone size are given by that table; D and trimming were obtained from the DNA. The sample has roughly 120,000 clones; roughly nine tenths are singletons. What was sequenced was peripheral blood. The TCR was taken from a man aged 65 to 79 with active or convalescent COVID-19.

The CDR3 nucleotides read TGTGCCAGTACCAACAGGGGCGGGGAGACCCAGTACTTC. The encoded protein is CASTNRGGETQYF. The chain combines TRBV19 with TRBJ2-5, with 7 bases identical to TRBD1. Germline assignment: CDR1 LNHDA and CDR2 SQIVND (reference sequence). The V and J ends lost 7 bases and 5 bases, in that order; junction bases with no gene match: 7. The CDR3 sequence is 13 residues long.